This TCR beta chain appears in the sequencing data of a study of blood T cell repertoires in COVID-19. Overall study context: Donors in the United States, Italy and Spain gave samples during acute or convalescent COVID-19. PBMCs, B-cell-depleted T cells, or T cells were the source of the cDNA or gDNA that made up the material.

Germline-derived CDR1 and CDR2 are SQVTM and ANQGSEA. This CDR3 spans 16 amino acids. The V gene lost 2 bases and the J gene lost 1 base, with 15 bases spanning the gap. Methods used by the authors: Quantification of nucleated cells was approximated via reference gene primer amplification. Only in-frame clones appear in the TCRdb table, and some are missing; sequencing was by immunoSEQ multiplex PCR. That table is the source of V, J and clone size, and D and trimming were worked out from the DNA. Among roughly 250,000 clones listed, more than 75% were seen once. This chain uses TRBV29-1 with TRBJ1-3; D not resolved. This sequence was found in an older woman with active or convalescent COVID-19. Sequenced input: peripheral blood. CDR3 protein: CSVESDSQVSGNTIYF. CDR3 nucleotide sequence: TGCAGCGTTGAATCCGACTCACAAGTTTCTGGAAACACCATATATTTT.